The next 20 T cell receptor beta chains were all read from a single sample in a study of technical replicates of blood from four donors. Assay used: immunoSEQ multiplex PCR; TCRdb lists only in-frame clones, some missing. This sample carries roughly 64,000 clones, approximately 86% of them seen once, and the ten largest clones take 5% to 6%. The sample consisted of PBMCs. These receptors originate from a human donor in good health. Some clones in this sample may be carry-over from other donors' samples.

This clone came up a few times. The chain links TRBV7-2 to TRBJ2-1; 8 bases are shared with TRBD2. V trimming: 5 bases; J trimming: 5 bases; junction bases outside the gene matches: 8. The CDR3 covers 15 residues. Germline loops: CDR1 SGHTA, CDR2 FQGNSA. DNA of the CDR3: TGTGCCAGCAGCCGCCCCGCGGGAGGTCACAATGAGCAGTTCTTC. It codes for CASSRPAGGHNEQFF.

V and J are TRBV5-4 and TRBJ2-5; D gene unclear. Germline assignment: CDR1 SGHNT and CDR2 YYREEE (reference sequence). Trimming pared 3 bases from V and 5 bases from J, leaving 8 bases between. The CDR3 totals 12 residues. The CDR3 sequence: CASSYTTETQYF. CDR3 sequence (DNA): TGTGCCAGCAGCTATACTACGGAGACCCAGTACTTC.

As DNA, the CDR3 is TGTGCCATCAGTGACCAAGCGGGGGGACCAGATACGCAGTATTTT. It yields the protein CAISDQAGGPDTQYF. The rearrangement joins TRBV10-3 to TRBJ2-3; 9 positions agree with TRBD2. Germline CDR1 is ENHRY and CDR2 is SYGVKD. Trimming took 3 bases from V and 4 from J; bases not matched to a gene: 5. The CDR3 runs 15 residues.

The V and J genes are TRBV6-4 and TRBJ2-3; 8 nucleotides line up with TRBD2. V lost 3 bases and J lost 3; bases outside the gene matches: 5. Germline lookup yields CDR1 MRHNA and CDR2 SNTAGT. The CDR3 covers 15 residues. This chain's CDR3 is CASSESGGGTDTQYF. The DNA for the CDR3 is TGTGCCAGCAGTGAATCTGGCGGGGGGACAGATACGCAGTATTTT.

This chain links TRBV9 with TRBJ2-2; 9 bases line up with TRBD1. The CDR3 length is 15 residues. Trimming removed 3 bases from V and 5 bases from J; junction bases left unmatched: 5. The V gene's germline CDR1 is SGDLS and CDR2 YYNGEE. CDR3 DNA sequence: TGTGCCAGCAGCGAATGGACAGGGGCAACCGGGGAGCTGTTTTTT. This sequence encodes CASSEWTGATGELFF.

This sequence joins TRBV21-1 and TRBJ2-2; TRBD2 was called by the table and not checked on the DNA. TRBV21-1 is noted as a pseudogene. This CDR3 is built from 17 residues. The CDR3 reads CASSKVERGGNTGELFF. CDR3 in DNA: TGTGCCAGCAGCAAAGTGGAGCGGGGGGGGAACACCGGGGAGCTGTTTTTT.

This clone was recorded once. CDR3 sequence (DNA): TGTGCCAGCAGCAAACTGGAGGGGCAGAACTACAATGAGCAGTTCTTC. Protein: CASSKLEGQNYNEQFF. The chain combines TRBV21-1 with TRBJ2-1; the tabulated D call, TRBD2, remains unverified against the DNA. TRBV21-1 is termed a pseudogene. CDR3 length equals 16 residues.

This rearrangement joins TRBV7-3 to TRBJ2-2; TRBD2 matches 8 bases. J was trimmed by 8 bases and V by 5 bases; bases with no gene match: 13. Germline loops: CDR1 SGHTA, CDR2 FQGTGA. CDR3 size: 16 residues. The CDR3 is CASSVGLAGPRGELFF. The CDR3 coding sequence is TGTGCCAGCAGCGTAGGATTAGCGGGACCGAGGGGGGAGCTGTTTTTT.

The CDR3 nucleotides read TGCGCCAGCAGCTTGGGTTTGCGGGGGGGTACCTACGAGCAGTACTTC. It translates to CASSLGLRGGTYEQYF. The chain is built from TRBV5-1 and TRBJ2-7; 9 bases map to TRBD2. J lost 2 bases, V lost 0 bases, and 6 bases had no gene match. Germline V CDR1 and CDR2: SGHRS, YFSETQ. The CDR3 spans 16 residues.

The CDR3 nucleotides read TGTGCTAGTGGTCTTGGGACTGGGGAGACCCAGTACTTC. Translating gives CASGLGTGETQYF. The rearrangement links TRBV12-5 to TRBJ2-5; D is perhaps TRBD2 (6 bases). V was clipped by 5 bases and J by 5 bases, with 12 bases between them. The germline CDR1 and CDR2 sequences are LGHNT and FRNRAP. This CDR3 has 13 amino acids.

The chain combines TRBV19 with TRBJ1-2, with D possibly TRBD1 on 6 matching bases. V was clipped by 0 bases and J by 0 bases, with 11 bases between them. CDR1 and CDR2 (germline): LNHDA, SQIVND (reference sequence). The CDR3 is made up of 16 amino acids. The CDR3 reads CASSIDRTVPNYGYTF. The CDR3 coding sequence is TGTGCCAGTAGTATAGACCGGACAGTGCCTAACTATGGCTACACCTTC.

This chain links TRBV6-5 with TRBJ1-6; no clear D. The CDR3 spans 12 residues. Germline CDR1 and CDR2: MNHEY and SVGAGI. V lost 11 bases and J lost 10, with 15 bases in between. The CDR3 here is CACGKRNSPLHF. The CDR3 DNA sequence: TGTGCCTGCGGTAAGAGAAACTCACCCCTCCACTTT.

This clone was detected only once. The V and J genes are TRBV7-2 and TRBJ1-2, with a weak D call TRBD1 (6 bases). Germline CDR1 and CDR2: SGHTA and FQGNSA. Trimming took 4 bases from V and 1 from J, leaving 13 bases between them. This CDR3 contains 15 residues. CDR3 in amino acids: CASSSLQGNNYGYTF. Here the CDR3 DNA reads TGTGCCAGCAGCTCATTACAGGGCAATAACTATGGCTACACCTTC.

V and J are TRBV7-3 and TRBJ2-1; TRBD2 is a possible D gene (5 bases). The germline CDR1 and CDR2 sequences are SGHTA and FQGTGA. The CDR3 contains 15 residues. V was trimmed by 5 bases and J by 0 bases, leaving 11 bases between them. The CDR3: CASSPSGTSYNEQFF. Here the CDR3 DNA reads TGTGCCAGCAGCCCCAGCGGAACCTCCTACAATGAGCAGTTCTTC.

The chain joins TRBV12-5 to TRBJ2-7; 7 nucleotides line up with TRBD1. Looked up from germline, CDR1 is LGHNT and CDR2 is FRNRAP. This CDR3 spans 12 amino acids. With V trimmed by 2 bases and J by 5 bases, 0 bases remained unmatched. The DNA for the CDR3 is TGTGCTAGTGGTTTGACAGGGGACGAGCAGTACTTC. Translation: CASGLTGDEQYF.

This clone was observed a few times. CDR3 in amino acids: CASSPLRGRAIREQYF. CDR3 bases: TGTGCCAGCAGCCCCCTGCGCGGGAGGGCGATTCGCGAGCAGTACTTC. The chain joins TRBV7-6 to TRBJ2-7, with 9 bases fitting TRBD2. Per germline, CDR1 SGHVS and CDR2 FNYEAQ. Trimming removed 5 bases from V and 6 bases from J; junction bases left unmatched: 14. The CDR3 has 16 amino acids.

In this sample, this clone turned up once. The J gene is TRBJ1-5, the V gene TRBV6-1; 11 bases match TRBD1. In germline, CDR1 is MNHNS, CDR2 SASEGT. The V and J ends lost 4 bases and 1 base, in that order; junction bases with no gene match: 3. CDR3 length: 16 amino acids. DNA for the CDR3: TGTGCCAGCAGTGCTGGGGACAGGGGGAGCAATCAGCCCCAGCATTTT. Its translation: CASSAGDRGSNQPQHF.

The CDR3, as DNA: TGTGCCAGCAGCTACGTAAGCTCAGGGGGCAATGGCTACACCTTC. As protein: CASSYVSSGGNGYTF. This chain links TRBV7-8 with TRBJ1-2, with 8 bases matching TRBD1. V shed 4 bases and J 6 bases; nucleotides not matched to a gene: 10. Germline V gene data show CDR1 as SGHVS and CDR2 as FQNEAQ. There are 15 residues in the CDR3. The whole variable domain, remainder taken from reference TRBV7-8 and TRBJ1-2, is GAGVSQSPRYKVAKRGQDVALRCDPISGHVSLFWYQQALGQGPEFLTYFQNEAQLDKSGLPSDRFFAERPEGSVSTLKIQRTQQEDSAVYLCASSYVSSGGNGYTFGSGTRLTVV.

A single count supports this clone. The chain combines TRBV11-2 with TRBJ2-2; TRBD1 matches at 8 bases. The germline V gene has CDR1 SGHAT and CDR2 FQNNGV. With 5 bases clipped from V and 5 bases from J, the junction kept 10 bases outside the gene matches. The CDR3 spans 16 residues. CDR3 DNA sequence: TGTGCCAGCAGCCCAAGGTCGACAGGGGTAACCGGGGAGCTGTTTTTT. This sequence encodes CASSPRSTGVTGELFF.

The chain is built from TRBV6-1 and TRBJ1-2; tentative D call: TRBD1 (5 bases). The CDR3 has 15 residues. Germline-derived CDR1 and CDR2 are MNHNS and SASEGT. V gave up 7 bases and J gave up 0 bases, with 15 bases separating them. CDR3 in DNA: TGTGCCAGCACCCTAACGGGGGGAGCTAACTATGGCTACACCTTC. Translated, it gives CASTLTGGANYGYTF.